The clone carrying this T cell receptor beta chain appeared once. J lost 3 bases, V lost 4 bases, and 10 bases had no gene match. CDR3 size: 16 residues. The germline V gene encodes CDR1 GTSNPN and CDR2 SVGIG (reference sequence). Data came from immunoSEQ multiplex PCR; TCRdb stores just in-frame clones and leaves some out. The sample comprises 70,000 to 85,000 clones, around 88% of which are singletons, and over 30% rests with the top ten. This sample was taken from a study of blood T cell repertoires in COVID-19. The chain carries TRBV30 and TRBJ2-1, with 9 bases lining up with TRBD2. This clonotype originated in a man older than 75 with active or convalescent COVID-19. Source material: peripheral blood. Here the CDR3 DNA reads TGTGCCTGGATCACGAAGGAGACTAGCGGCTACAATGAGCAGTTCTTC. Residues: CAWITKETSGYNEQFF.